This TCR beta chain was sequenced during a study of cytomegalovirus exposure and HLA in healthy donors. Points from the study as a whole: What a later analysis showed was that several of the most significant clusters appeared linked to common viral pathogens. Associated with cytomegalovirus, according to the listing, were 150 to 200 TCR beta chains. Rarity characterized most TCR sequences, yet some public TCRs appeared in many donors.

J gave up 4 bases and V 6 bases, and 5 bases lay outside the gene matches. Germline CDR1 reads ENHRY; CDR2 reads SYGVKD. The CDR3 length is 14 residues. The PCR contained 60 Vbeta and 13 Jbeta primers. Clones were sequenced by immunoSEQ multiplex PCR, and TCRdb holds only the in-frame ones, with some missing. In the table there are about 120,000 clones, around a tenth of which are singletons. Only a few counts were recorded for this clone. Its antigen is still unknown. Despite likely unrecorded immune exposures, the donors were nominally healthy at the time of sampling. J is TRBJ2-2 and V is TRBV10-3; 7 bases agree with TRBD2. The sequencing input was PBMCs. The source of this sequence is a man younger than 45 in good health and CMV-seronegative. The CDR3 region has the DNA TGTGCCATCAGCGAGCGGGGTAGCACCGGGGAGCTGTTTTTT. Amino acids: CAISERGSTGELFF.